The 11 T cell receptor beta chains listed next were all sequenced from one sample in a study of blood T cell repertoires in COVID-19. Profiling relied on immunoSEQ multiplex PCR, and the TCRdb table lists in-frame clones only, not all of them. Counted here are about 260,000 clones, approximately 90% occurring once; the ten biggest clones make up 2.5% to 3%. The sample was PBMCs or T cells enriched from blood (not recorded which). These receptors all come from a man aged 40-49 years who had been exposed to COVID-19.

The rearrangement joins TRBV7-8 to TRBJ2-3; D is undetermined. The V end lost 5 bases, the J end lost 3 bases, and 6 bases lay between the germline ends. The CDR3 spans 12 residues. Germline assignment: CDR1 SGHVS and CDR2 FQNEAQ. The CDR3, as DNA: TGTGCCAGCAGCCCCCCGACAGATACGCAGTATTTT. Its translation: CASSPPTDTQYF. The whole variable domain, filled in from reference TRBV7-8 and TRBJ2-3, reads GAGVSQSPRYKVAKRGQDVALRCDPISGHVSLFWYQQALGQGPEFLTYFQNEAQLDKSGLPSDRFFAERPEGSVSTLKIQRTQQEDSAVYLCASSPPTDTQYFGPGTRLTVL.

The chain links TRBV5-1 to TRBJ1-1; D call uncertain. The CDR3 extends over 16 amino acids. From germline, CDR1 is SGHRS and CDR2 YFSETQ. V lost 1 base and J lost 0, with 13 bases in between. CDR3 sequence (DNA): TGCGCCAGCAGCTTGAATCTTCCAGCGATGAACACTGAAGCTTTCTTT. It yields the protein CASSLNLPAMNTEAFF.

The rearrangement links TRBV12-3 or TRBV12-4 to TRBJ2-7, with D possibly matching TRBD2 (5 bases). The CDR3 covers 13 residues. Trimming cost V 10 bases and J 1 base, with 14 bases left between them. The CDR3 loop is CATSREGSYEQYF. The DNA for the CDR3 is TGTGCCACCAGCCGAGAGGGTTCCTACGAGCAGTACTTC.

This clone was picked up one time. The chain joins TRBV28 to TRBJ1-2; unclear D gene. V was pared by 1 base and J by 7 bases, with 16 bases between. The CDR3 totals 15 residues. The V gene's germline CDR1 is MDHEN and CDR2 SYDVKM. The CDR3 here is CASSLYGEEVRGYTF. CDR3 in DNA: TGTGCCAGCAGTTTATACGGGGAGGAAGTTCGTGGCTACACCTTC.

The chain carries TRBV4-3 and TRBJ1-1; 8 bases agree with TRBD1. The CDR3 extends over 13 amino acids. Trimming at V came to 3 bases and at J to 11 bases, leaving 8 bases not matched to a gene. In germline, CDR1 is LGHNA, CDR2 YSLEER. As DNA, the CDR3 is TGCGCCAGCAGCCACGAGAGACAGGGGCGCGCTTTCTTT. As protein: CASSHERQGRAFF.

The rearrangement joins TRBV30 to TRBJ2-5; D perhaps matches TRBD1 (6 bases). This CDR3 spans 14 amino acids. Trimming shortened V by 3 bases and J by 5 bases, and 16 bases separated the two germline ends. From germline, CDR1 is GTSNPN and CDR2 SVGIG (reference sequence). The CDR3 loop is CAWSSVGQGETQYF. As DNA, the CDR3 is TGTGCCTGGAGCTCAGTGGGACAAGGGGAGACCCAGTACTTC. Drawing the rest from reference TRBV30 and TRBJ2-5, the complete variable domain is SQTIHQWPATLVQPVGSPLSLECTVEGTSNPNLYWYRQAAGRGLQLLFYSVGIGQISSEVPQNLSASRPQDRQFILSSKKLLLSDSGFYLCAWSSVGQGETQYFGPGTRLLVL.

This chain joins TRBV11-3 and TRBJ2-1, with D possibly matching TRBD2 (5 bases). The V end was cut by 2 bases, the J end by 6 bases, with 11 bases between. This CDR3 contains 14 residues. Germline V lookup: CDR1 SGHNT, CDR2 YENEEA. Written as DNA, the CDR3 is TGTGCCAGCAGCTTAAGTTCGGGGAGCAATGAGCAGTTCTTC. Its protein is CASSLSSGSNEQFF.

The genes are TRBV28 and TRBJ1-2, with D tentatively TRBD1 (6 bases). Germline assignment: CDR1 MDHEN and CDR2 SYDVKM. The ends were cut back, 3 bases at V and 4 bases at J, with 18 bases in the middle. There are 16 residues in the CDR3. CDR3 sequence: CASSFPRLEGVYGYTF. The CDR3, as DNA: TGTGCCAGCAGTTTTCCACGCCTAGAGGGGGTCTATGGCTACACCTTC.

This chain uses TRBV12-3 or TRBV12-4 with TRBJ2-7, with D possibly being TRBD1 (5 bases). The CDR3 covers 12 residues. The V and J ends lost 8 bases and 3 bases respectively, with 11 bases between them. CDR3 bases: TGTGCCAGCGGCGACAGTTACTACGAGCAGTACTTC. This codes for CASGDSYYEQYF.

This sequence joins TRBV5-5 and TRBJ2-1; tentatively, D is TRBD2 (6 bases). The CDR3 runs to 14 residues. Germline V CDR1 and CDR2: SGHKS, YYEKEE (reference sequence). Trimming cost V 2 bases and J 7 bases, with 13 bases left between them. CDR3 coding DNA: TGTGCCAGCAGCTTTGGTGGTAGCGGAAATGAGCAGTTCTTC. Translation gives CASSFGGSGNEQFF.

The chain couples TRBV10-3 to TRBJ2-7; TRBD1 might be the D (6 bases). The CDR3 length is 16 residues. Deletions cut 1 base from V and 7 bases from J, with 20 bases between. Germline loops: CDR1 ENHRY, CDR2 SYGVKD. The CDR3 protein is CAISELTGNRLREQYF. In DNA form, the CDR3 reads TGTGCCATCAGTGAGTTAACAGGGAATAGGCTTAGGGAGCAGTACTTC.